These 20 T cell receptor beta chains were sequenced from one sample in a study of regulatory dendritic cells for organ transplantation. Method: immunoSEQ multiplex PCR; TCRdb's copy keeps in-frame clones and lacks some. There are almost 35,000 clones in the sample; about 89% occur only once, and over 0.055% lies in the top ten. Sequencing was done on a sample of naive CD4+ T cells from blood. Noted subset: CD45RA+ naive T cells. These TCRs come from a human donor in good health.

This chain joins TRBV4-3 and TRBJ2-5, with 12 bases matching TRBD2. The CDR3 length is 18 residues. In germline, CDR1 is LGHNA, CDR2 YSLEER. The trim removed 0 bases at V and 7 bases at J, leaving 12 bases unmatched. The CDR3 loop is CASSQDSLAASGGGTQYF. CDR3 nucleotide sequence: TGCGCCAGCAGCCAAGATAGCTTGGCGGCTAGCGGGGGGGGGACCCAGTACTTC.

CDR3 loop: CASSWTGTGVSANYGYTF. The CDR3 region has the DNA TGCGCCAGCAGCTGGACCGGGACAGGGGTCTCAGCTAACTATGGCTACACCTTC. The chain carries TRBV5-1 and TRBJ1-2; TRBD1 aligns across 10 bases. Germline values: CDR1 SGHRS, CDR2 YFSETQ. The CDR3 extends over 18 amino acids. With 3 bases clipped from V and 0 bases from J, the junction kept 11 bases outside the gene matches.

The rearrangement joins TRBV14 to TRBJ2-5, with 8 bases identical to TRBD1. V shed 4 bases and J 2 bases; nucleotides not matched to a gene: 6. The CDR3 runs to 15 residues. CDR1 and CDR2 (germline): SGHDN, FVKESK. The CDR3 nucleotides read TGTGCCAGCAGCCCCCCAAGGACAGGGCAAGAGACCCAGTACTTC. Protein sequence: CASSPPRTGQETQYF.

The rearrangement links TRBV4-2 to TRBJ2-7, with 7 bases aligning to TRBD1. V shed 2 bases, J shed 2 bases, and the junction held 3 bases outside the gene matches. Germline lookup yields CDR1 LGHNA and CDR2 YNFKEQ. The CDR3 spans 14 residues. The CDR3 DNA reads TGTGCCAGCAGCCAAACAGGGGCCGCCTACGAGCAGTACTTC. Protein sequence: CASSQTGAAYEQYF.

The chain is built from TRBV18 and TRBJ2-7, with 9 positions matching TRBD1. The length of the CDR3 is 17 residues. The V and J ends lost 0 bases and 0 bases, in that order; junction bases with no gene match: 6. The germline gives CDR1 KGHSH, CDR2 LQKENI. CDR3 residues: CASSPPRQGGSSYEQYF. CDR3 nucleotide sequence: TGTGCCAGCTCACCACCCAGACAGGGGGGAAGCTCCTACGAGCAGTACTTC.

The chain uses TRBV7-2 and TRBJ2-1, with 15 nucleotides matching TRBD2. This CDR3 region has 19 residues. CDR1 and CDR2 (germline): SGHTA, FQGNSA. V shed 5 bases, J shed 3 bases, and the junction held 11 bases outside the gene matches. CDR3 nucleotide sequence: TGTGCCAGCAGCCGACGAGGGACTAGCGGGGGGAAAAACTACAATGAGCAGTTCTTC. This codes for CASSRRGTSGGKNYNEQFF.

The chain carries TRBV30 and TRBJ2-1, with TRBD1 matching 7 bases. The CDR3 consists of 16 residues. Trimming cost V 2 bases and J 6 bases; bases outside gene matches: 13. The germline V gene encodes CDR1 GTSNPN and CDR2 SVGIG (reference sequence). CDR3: CAWSPSRTGRFNEQFF. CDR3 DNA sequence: TGTGCCTGGAGTCCTTCCAGGACAGGTCGGTTCAATGAGCAGTTCTTC.

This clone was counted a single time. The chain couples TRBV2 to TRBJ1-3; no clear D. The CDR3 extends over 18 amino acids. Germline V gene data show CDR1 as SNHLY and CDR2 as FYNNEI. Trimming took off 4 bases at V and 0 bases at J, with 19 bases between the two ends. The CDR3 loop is CASSARALTPYSGNTIYF. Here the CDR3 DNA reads TGTGCCAGCAGTGCTCGGGCCCTCACTCCTTACTCTGGAAACACCATATATTTT.

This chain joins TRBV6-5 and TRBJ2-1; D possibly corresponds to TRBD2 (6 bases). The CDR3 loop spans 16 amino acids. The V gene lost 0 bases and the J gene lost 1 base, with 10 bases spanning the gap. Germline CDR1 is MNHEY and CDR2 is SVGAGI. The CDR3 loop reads CASSYSRLASYNEQFF. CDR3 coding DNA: TGTGCCAGCAGTTACTCGCGTCTAGCGTCCTACAATGAGCAGTTCTTC.

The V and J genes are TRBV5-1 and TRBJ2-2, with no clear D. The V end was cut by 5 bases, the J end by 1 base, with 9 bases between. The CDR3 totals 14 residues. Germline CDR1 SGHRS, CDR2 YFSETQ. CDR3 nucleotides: TGCGCCAGCAGTTCCGACGTGAACACCGGGGAGCTGTTTTTT. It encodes CASSSDVNTGELFF.

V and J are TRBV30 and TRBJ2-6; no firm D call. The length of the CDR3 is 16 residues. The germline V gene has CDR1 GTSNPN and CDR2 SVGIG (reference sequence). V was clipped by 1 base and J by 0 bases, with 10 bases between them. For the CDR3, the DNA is TGTGCCTGGAGTGACGGCAGCCCCTCTGGGGCCAACGTCCTGACTTTC. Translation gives CAWSDGSPSGANVLTF. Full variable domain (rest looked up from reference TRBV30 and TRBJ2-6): SQTIHQWPATLVQPVGSPLSLECTVEGTSNPNLYWYRQAAGRGLQLLFYSVGIGQISSEVPQNLSASRPQDRQFILSSKKLLLSDSGFYLCAWSDGSPSGANVLTFGAGSRLTVL.

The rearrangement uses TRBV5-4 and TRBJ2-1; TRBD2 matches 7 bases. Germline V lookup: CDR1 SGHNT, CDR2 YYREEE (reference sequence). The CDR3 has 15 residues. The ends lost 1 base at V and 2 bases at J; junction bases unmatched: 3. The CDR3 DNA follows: TGTGCCAGCAGCTTGAGTGGACTAGCCTACAATGAGCAGTTCTTC. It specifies CASSLSGLAYNEQFF.

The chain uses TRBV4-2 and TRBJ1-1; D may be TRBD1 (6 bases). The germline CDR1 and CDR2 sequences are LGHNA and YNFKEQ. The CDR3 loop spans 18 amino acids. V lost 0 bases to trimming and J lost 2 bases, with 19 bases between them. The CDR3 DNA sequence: TGTGCCAGCAGCCAAGATAACTTGTGGACAGCGGAAAACACTGAAGCTTTCTTT. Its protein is CASSQDNLWTAENTEAFF.

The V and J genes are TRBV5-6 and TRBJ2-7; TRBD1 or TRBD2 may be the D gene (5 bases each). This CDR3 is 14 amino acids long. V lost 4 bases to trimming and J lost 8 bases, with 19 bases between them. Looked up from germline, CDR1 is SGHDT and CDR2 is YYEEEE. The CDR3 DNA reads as TGTGCCAGCAGCCCGGGAAGGTGGGGGATGCAGCAGTACTTC. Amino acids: CASSPGRWGMQQYF. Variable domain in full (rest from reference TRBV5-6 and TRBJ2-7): DAGVTQSPTHLIKTRGQQVTLRCSPKSGHDTVSWYQQALGQGPQFIFQYYEEEERQRGNFPDRFSGHQFPNYSSELNVNALLLGDSALYLCASSPGRWGMQQYFGPGTRLTVT.

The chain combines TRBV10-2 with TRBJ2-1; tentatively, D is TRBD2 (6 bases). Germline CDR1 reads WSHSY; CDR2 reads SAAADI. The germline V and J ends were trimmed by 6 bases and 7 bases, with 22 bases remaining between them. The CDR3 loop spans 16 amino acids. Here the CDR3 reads CASSPGLQFRGNEQFF. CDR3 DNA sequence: TGCGCCAGCAGCCCGGGACTTCAATTCCGAGGGAATGAGCAGTTCTTC.

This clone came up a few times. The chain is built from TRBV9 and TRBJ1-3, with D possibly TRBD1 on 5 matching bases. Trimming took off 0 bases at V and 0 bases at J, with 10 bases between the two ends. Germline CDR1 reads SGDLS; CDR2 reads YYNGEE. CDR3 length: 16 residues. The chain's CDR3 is CASSVGDAYSGNTIYF. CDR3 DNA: TGTGCCAGCAGCGTAGGGGACGCCTACTCTGGAAACACCATATATTTT.

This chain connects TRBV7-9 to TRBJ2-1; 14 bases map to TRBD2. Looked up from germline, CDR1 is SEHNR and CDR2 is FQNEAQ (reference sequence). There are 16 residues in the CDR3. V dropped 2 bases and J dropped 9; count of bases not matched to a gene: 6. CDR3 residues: CASSLMGLAGEGEQFF. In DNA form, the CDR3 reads TGTGCCAGCAGCTTAATGGGACTAGCGGGAGAGGGTGAGCAGTTCTTC.

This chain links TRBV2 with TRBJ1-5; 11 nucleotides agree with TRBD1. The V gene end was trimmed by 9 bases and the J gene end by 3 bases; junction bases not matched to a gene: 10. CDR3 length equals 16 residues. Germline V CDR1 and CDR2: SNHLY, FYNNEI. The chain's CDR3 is CASTWDRGGTNQPQHF. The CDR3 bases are TGTGCCAGTACATGGGACAGGGGGGGGACCAATCAGCCCCAGCATTTT.

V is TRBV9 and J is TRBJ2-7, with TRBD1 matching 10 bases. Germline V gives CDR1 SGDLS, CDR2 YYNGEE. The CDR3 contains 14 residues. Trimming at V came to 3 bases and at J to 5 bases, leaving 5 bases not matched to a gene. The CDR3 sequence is CASSAGTGADEQYF. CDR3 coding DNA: TGTGCCAGCAGCGCCGGGACAGGGGCGGACGAGCAGTACTTC.

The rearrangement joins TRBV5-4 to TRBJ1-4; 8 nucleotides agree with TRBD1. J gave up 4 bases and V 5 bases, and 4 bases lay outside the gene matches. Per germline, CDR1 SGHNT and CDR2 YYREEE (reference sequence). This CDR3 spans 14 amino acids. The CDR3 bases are TGTGCCAGCAGGGTACAGGGGGATAATGAAAAACTGTTTTTT. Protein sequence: CASRVQGDNEKLFF.